This is a list of T cell receptor beta chains from one sample in a study of blood T cells in healthy people across ages. From the 5' RACE reads, TCRdb called clonotypes with MiXCR, one entry per CDR3 protein. Of roughly 900,000 distinct CDR3 sequences detected, about 30% appear once; the ten largest clones hold 17%. Sequencing was performed on blood. These receptors were obtained from a woman of 80 years or more in good health. Both conserved end residues are part of each CDR3. A D gene is named only where the DNA matches it firmly. Size is stated for part of the rows, as once, few or many counts, or as a class when the clone is expanded.

NA | TRBJ1-1 | few | TRBV7-9 | CASSLGGAVGTEAFF | TGTGCCAGCAGCTTAGGGGGGGCCGTGGGTACTGAAGCTTTCTTT
TRBD1 | TRBJ1-1 | NA | TRBV18 | CASSIGGQVNTEAFF | TGTGCCAGCTCTATAGGTGGACAGGTGAACACTGAAGCTTTCTTT
TRBD2 | TRBJ2-1 | many | TRBV7-2 | CASSLSPLAGADEQFF | TGTGCCAGCAGCTTATCGCCACTAGCGGGGGCCGATGAGCAGTTCTTC
TRBD2 | TRBJ2-7 | NA | TRBV4-3 | CASSRVAGVYEQYF | TGCGCCAGCAGCCGCGTAGCGGGAGTATACGAGCAGTACTTC
TRBD1 | TRBJ1-2 | many | TRBV10-3 | CAIRDGIGQGLLNYGYTF | TGTGCCATCAGGGACGGAATCGGACAGGGCCTACTTAACTATGGCTACACCTTC
NA | TRBJ2-1 | NA | TRBV7-2 | CASSQERLGGGNEQFF | TGTGCCAGCAGCCAAGAAAGATTAGGAGGGGGCAATGAGCAGTTCTTC
NA | TRBJ1-2 | few | TRBV7-8 | CASSPEVVGINYGYTF | TGTGCCAGCAGCCCAGAGGTTGTAGGGATTAACTATGGCTACACCTTC
NA | TRBJ1-4 | once | TRBV7-9 | CASSRTEDPNEKLFF | TGTGCCAGCAGCCGAACGGAGGATCCTAATGAAAAACTGTTTTTT
NA | TRBJ2-1 | many | TRBV28 | CASSLSGESSYNEQFF | TGTGCCAGCAGTTTATCCGGGGAGAGCTCCTACAATGAGCAGTTCTTC
NA | TRBJ2-7 | few | TRBV10-3 | CAISDLGGSGSYEQYF | TGTGCCATCAGTGACCTTGGCGGCAGCGGTTCCTACGAGCAGTACTTC
NA | TRBJ1-5 | many | TRBV20-1 | CSARDSWSNQPQHF | TGCAGTGCTAGAGACAGCTGGAGCAATCAGCCCCAGCATTTT
NA | TRBJ2-7 | NA | TRBV7-2 | CASILSAEIYEQYF | TGTGCCAGCATCCTGTCCGCAGAGATTTACGAGCAGTACTTC
NA | TRBJ1-1 | NA | TRBV14 | CASSQEGYGRLQNTEAFF | TGTGCCAGCAGCCAAGAAGGGTATGGTCGGCTCCAGAACACTGAAGCTTTCTTT
TRBD2 | TRBJ2-1 | NA | TRBV5-6 | CASSTGLAETLRDEQFF | TGTGCCAGCAGCACGGGACTAGCGGAGACCTTGAGGGATGAGCAGTTCTTC
TRBD2 | TRBJ2-4 | many | TRBV27 | CASRPTRRGGDAKNIQYF | TGTGCCAGCAGACCCACCCGGCGGGGGGGCGATGCCAAAAACATTCAGTACTTC
NA | TRBJ2-7 | many | TRBV6-2/TRBV6-3 | CASSRTWPLYEQYF | TGTGCCAGCAGCAGAACTTGGCCCCTATACGAGCAGTACTTC
NA | TRBJ2-6 | few | TRBV19 | CASTKDGPSGANVLTF | TGTGCCAGTACCAAGGACGGCCCTTCTGGGGCCAACGTCCTGACTTTC
NA | TRBJ2-3 | once | TRBV29-1 | CSASLDAGPPYTQYF | TGCAGCGCCTCTTTAGATGCGGGTCCCCCTTATACGCAGTATTTT
NA | TRBJ2-5 | many | TRBV5-1 | CASSLGAVEETQYF | TGCGCCAGCAGCTTGGGAGCGGTAGAAGAGACCCAGTACTTC
NA | TRBJ1-1 | NA | TRBV19 | CASSIDTAGINTEAFF | TGTGCCAGTAGTATAGATACAGCTGGGATAAACACTGAAGCTTTCTTT
NA | TRBJ2-4 | NA | TRBV9 | CASSGGGAKNIQYF | TGTGCCAGCAGCGGAGGGGGGGCCAAAAACATTCAGTACTTC
TRBD2 | TRBJ2-7 | NA | TRBV7-8 | CASSLTSGGIYEQYF | TGTGCCAGCAGCTTGACTAGCGGGGGAATCTACGAGCAGTACTTC
TRBD1 | TRBJ1-1 | few | TRBV6-4 | CASSEHDRGTEAFF | TGTGCCAGCAGTGAACACGACAGGGGAACTGAAGCTTTCTTT
NA | TRBJ1-2 | many | TRBV20-1 | CSAPKDIPATF | TGCAGTGCTCCTAAGGACATCCCGGCCACCTTC
TRBD1 | TRBJ1-5 | few | TRBV12-3/TRBV12-4 | CASSLTGPNEPQHF | TGTGCCAGCAGTTTGACAGGGCCGAATGAGCCCCAGCATTTT
TRBD2 | TRBJ2-1 | many | TRBV5-5 | CASSLATSGGVGEQFF | TGTGCCAGCAGCTTGGCAACTAGCGGGGGGGTCGGAGAGCAGTTCTTC
NA | TRBJ2-5 | NA | TRBV15 | CATSRRGGGQETQYF | TGTGCCACCAGCAGGAGAGGGGGAGGGCAAGAGACCCAGTACTTC
NA | TRBJ1-1 | NA | TRBV5-1 | CASSWGDLNTEAFF | TGCGCCAGCAGCTGGGGAGACTTGAACACTGAAGCTTTCTTT
NA | TRBJ2-6 | NA | TRBV7-9 | CAGSSIQGKLSGANALTF | TGTGCCGGCAGCTCCATACAGGGAAAACTCTCTGGGGCCAACGCCCTGACTTTC
TRBD1 | TRBJ2-7 | NA | TRBV29-1 | CSVAQGFGEQYF | TGCAGCGTTGCACAGGGGTTTGGCGAGCAGTACTTC
NA | TRBJ2-7 | NA | TRBV7-8 | CASRRRGTYEQYF | TGTGCCAGCAGACGAAGGGGAACCTACGAGCAGTACTTC
NA | TRBJ2-3 | many | TRBV12-3/TRBV12-4 | CASSLEVTTQYF | TGTGCCAGCAGTTTGGAGGTCACCACGCAGTATTTT
NA | TRBJ2-3 | many | TRBV5-6 | CASTLEADTQYF | TGTGCCAGCACCCTGGAGGCAGATACGCAGTATTTT
NA | TRBJ1-1 | once | TRBV18 | CASSPSSVNPEAFF | TGTGCCAGCTCACCAAGTTCGGTGAACCCTGAAGCTTTCTTT
TRBD1 | TRBJ2-3 | NA | TRBV5-1 | CASSRQGPSTDTQYF | TGCGCCAGCAGCAGACAGGGGCCTAGCACAGATACGCAGTATTTT
NA | TRBJ1-1 | NA | TRBV5-6 | CASSGTGQLNTEAFF | TGTGCCAGCAGCGGTACTGGACAGCTGAACACTGAAGCTTTCTTT
NA | TRBJ2-7 | NA | TRBV7-3 | CASSPGHSRTYEQYF | TGTGCCAGCAGCCCAGGACACTCACGGACCTACGAGCAGTACTTC
NA | TRBJ1-2 | NA | TRBV12-3/TRBV12-4 | CASSLIGSAGGYTF | TGTGCCAGCAGTTTAATAGGTAGCGCGGGTGGCTACACCTTC
NA | TRBJ2-1 | NA | TRBV20-1 | CSARVVGRTNEQFF | TGCAGTGCTAGAGTAGTGGGGCGAACCAATGAGCAGTTCTTC
NA | TRBJ1-2 | NA | TRBV7-2 | CASSLDGTTGYTF | TGTGCCAGCAGCTTAGACGGGACTACTGGCTACACCTTC